The 30 T cell receptor beta chains in this list originate from one sample, sequenced in a study of shared clonotypes between healthy human individuals. Repertoires were generated with immunoSEQ multiplex PCR, while TCRdb's copy carries only in-frame clones and drops some. The sample carries about 2.4 million clones, under 95% recorded once. The sequenced material came from naive CD4+ T cells from PBMCs. Subset here: CD45RA+ positively selected. Every receptor here comes from a man aged 18 to 29 in good health. Some clones in this sample may be carry-over from other donors' samples.

Notes on this clone: Distinct nucleotide sequences in the sample also encode this CDR3. The J gene is TRBJ1-2, the V gene TRBV6-1; D is possibly TRBD1 (6 bases). The CDR3 has 13 amino acids. Germline V gives CDR1 MNHNS, CDR2 SASEGT. The ends were cut back, 3 bases at V and 3 bases at J, with 8 bases in the middle. CDR3 DNA: TGTGCCAGCAGTGACAGGGGAGACTATGGCTACACCTTC. Its protein is CASSDRGDYGYTF.

This clone was observed once. CDR3 residues: CASSFTGTGSEAFF. The DNA of the CDR3 is TGTGCCAGCAGCTTTACCGGGACAGGGTCTGAAGCTTTCTTT. The chain uses TRBV7-3 and TRBJ1-1; 9 nucleotides align to TRBD1. This CDR3 spans 14 amino acids. The germline V gene encodes CDR1 SGHTA and CDR2 FQGTGA. V was clipped by 3 bases and J by 6 bases; unmatched bases: 5.

CDR3 in DNA: TGTGCCAGAAGCCCAAGACAGGGGAGCCCCGGGGAGCTGTTTTTT. Translation: CARSPRQGSPGELFF. This rearrangement joins TRBV7-5 to TRBJ2-2; whether TRBD1, the table's D call, matches the DNA was not checked. TRBV7-5 is noted as a pseudogene. The CDR3 sequence is 15 residues long.

The chain combines TRBV7-3 with TRBJ2-7; D is uncertain. V dropped 5 bases and J dropped 4 bases, with 12 bases sitting between them. The germline gives CDR1 SGHTA, CDR2 FQGTGA. There are 13 residues in the CDR3. The CDR3 loop is CASSAGQHYEQYF. The CDR3 DNA sequence: TGTGCCAGCAGCGCAGGCCAGCATTACGAGCAGTACTTC.

The CDR3 nucleotides are TGTGCCAGCAGCAAAACAGGTTTCTCTGGAAACACCATATATTTT. Translation: CASSKTGFSGNTIYF. The V and J genes are TRBV11-1 and TRBJ1-3; a weak D match, TRBD1 (5 bases). The germline gives CDR1 SGHAT, CDR2 FQDESV (reference sequence). CDR3 length equals 15 residues. V was shortened by 5 bases and J by 0 bases, with 11 bases between the two germline ends.

This clone was seen a few times. The chain couples TRBV29-1 to TRBJ1-1; 9 bases agree with TRBD1. The germline gives CDR1 SQVTM, CDR2 ANQGSEA. The V and J ends lost 8 bases and 5 bases, in that order; junction bases with no gene match: 6. This CDR3 has 12 residues. The CDR3 region is CSTGQGWTEAFF. The CDR3 nucleotides read TGCAGCACGGGACAGGGTTGGACTGAAGCTTTCTTT.

The rearrangement joins TRBV9 to TRBJ1-1; 9 nucleotides match TRBD1. Per the germline V gene, CDR1 is SGDLS and CDR2 is YYNGEE. The CDR3 has 16 amino acids. V was clipped by 1 base and J by 4 bases; unmatched bases: 8. CDR3 protein: CASSVWTGEDGTEAFF. The CDR3 DNA is TGTGCCAGCAGCGTATGGACAGGGGAGGATGGCACTGAAGCTTTCTTT.

The chain joins TRBV6-5 to TRBJ2-5; the D call may be TRBD1 or TRBD2 (5 bases each). The germline CDR1 and CDR2 sequences are MNHEY and SVGAGI. The CDR3 runs 13 residues. V dropped 4 bases and J dropped 3 bases, with 9 bases sitting between them. DNA of the CDR3: TGTGCCAGCAGTTCGGGACCCAAAGAGACCCAGTACTTC. It specifies CASSSGPKETQYF.

The CDR3 bases are TGTGCCAGCACGGGACTAGCGGACCCAGCCAAAAACATTCAGTACTTC. Amino acids: CASTGLADPAKNIQYF. This chain joins TRBV2 and TRBJ2-4; 11 bases agree with TRBD2. Germline V gene data show CDR1 as SNHLY and CDR2 as FYNNEI. This CDR3 comprises 16 residues. V was pared by 7 bases and J by 0 bases, with 5 bases of the junction left unmatched.

This clone was recorded once. V is TRBV7-8 and J is TRBJ2-7; D is perhaps TRBD2 (6 bases). This CDR3 has 15 amino acids. Germline V CDR1 and CDR2: SGHVS, FQNEAQ. Trimming took off 7 bases at V and 2 bases at J, with 18 bases between the two ends. Here the CDR3 reads CASKTRGSSAYEQYF. The CDR3 bases are TGTGCCAGCAAGACTAGGGGATCGTCGGCCTACGAGCAGTACTTC.

The rearrangement joins TRBV9 to TRBJ1-2; D is undetermined. The CDR3 runs 11 residues. Germline lookup yields CDR1 SGDLS and CDR2 YYNGEE. The V gene lost 10 bases and the J gene lost 8 bases, with 15 bases spanning the gap. This CDR3 is CASTGPVGYTF. Written as DNA, the CDR3 is TGTGCCTCTACCGGACCCGTGGGCTACACCTTC. The full variable domain, its missing parts supplied by reference TRBV9 and TRBJ1-2, is DSGVTQTPKHLITATGQRVTLRCSPRSGDLSVYWYQQSLDQGLQFLIQYYNGEERAKGNILERFSAQQFPDLHSELNLSSLELGDSALYFCASTGPVGYTFGSGTRLTVV.

The chain couples TRBV7-2 to TRBJ2-4, with 8 bases fitting TRBD1. The V gene end was trimmed by 4 bases and the J gene end by 7 bases; junction bases not matched to a gene: 9. Germline loops: CDR1 SGHTA, CDR2 FQGNSA. The CDR3 runs to 15 residues. CDR3 coding DNA: TGTGCCAGCAGCTCAGGGGGACAGGTGAATAACATTCAGTACTTC. It codes for CASSSGGQVNNIQYF. The complete variable domain, with remaining parts taken from reference TRBV7-2 and TRBJ2-4, reads GAGVSQSPSNKVTEKGKDVELRCDPISGHTALYWYRQSLGQGLEFLIYFQGNSAPDKSGLPSDRFSAERTGGSVSTLTIQRTQQEDSAVYLCASSSGGQVNNIQYFGAGTRLSVL.

This clone occurred a few times. The chain uses TRBV28 and TRBJ1-2; D call uncertain. The CDR3 extends over 12 amino acids. CDR1 MDHEN and CDR2 SYDVKM come from the germline V gene. Trimming removed 3 bases from V and 7 bases from J, with 9 bases in between. The chain's CDR3 is CASSLRVFGYTF. CDR3 in DNA: TGTGCCAGCAGTTTGAGAGTGTTTGGCTACACCTTC.

The rearrangement links TRBV4-2 to TRBJ2-2; D is possibly TRBD2 (6 bases). In germline, CDR1 is LGHNA, CDR2 YNFKEQ. There are 21 residues in the CDR3. Trimming took off 0 bases at V and 5 bases at J, with 28 bases between the two ends. CDR3 DNA: TGTGCCAGCAGCCAAGATCGGCCGGGGGACCGCCCCAGTGGTTGGACCGGGGAGCTGTTTTTT. It translates to CASSQDRPGDRPSGWTGELFF.

The chain joins TRBV5-5 to TRBJ2-4; the D gene could be TRBD1 or TRBD2 (5 bases each). Germline CDR1 SGHKS, CDR2 YYEKEE (reference sequence). The V end was cut by 2 bases, the J end by 8 bases, with 14 bases between. This CDR3 spans 14 amino acids. DNA of the CDR3: TGTGCCAGCAGCTTTCATGGGGCGAGGGACATTCAGTACTTC. It yields the protein CASSFHGARDIQYF.

The chain recombines TRBV7-3 with TRBJ2-2, with D uncertain. The CDR3 has 14 residues. The V and J ends lost 3 bases and 4 bases respectively, with 9 bases between them. Germline assignment: CDR1 SGHTA and CDR2 FQGTGA. The DNA of the CDR3 is TGTGCCAGCAGCTTTGAAACAAGCACCGGGGAGCTGTTTTTT. Translated: CASSFETSTGELFF.

The chain employs TRBV5-1 and TRBJ1-1, with TRBD1 as a possible D gene (5 bases). The CDR3 spans 15 residues. The germline V gene encodes CDR1 SGHRS and CDR2 YFSETQ. V lost 0 bases, J lost 1 base, and 10 bases lay in between. This CDR3 is CASSLGGAWNTEAFF. CDR3 coding DNA: TGCGCCAGCAGCTTGGGTGGGGCATGGAACACTGAAGCTTTCTTT.

This clone was observed once. This rearrangement joins TRBV27 to TRBJ1-5, with D perhaps matching TRBD1 (6 bases). Germline assignment: CDR1 MNHEY and CDR2 SMNVEV (reference sequence). Between the trimmed V and J ends, which lost 3 bases and 1 base, there was a span of 13 bases. CDR3 length: 16 amino acids. The CDR3 DNA reads as TGTGCCAGCAGTTTCCTCGGGGGCCGGAGCAATCAGCCCCAGCATTTT. It codes for CASSFLGGRSNQPQHF.

This clone has a single count. J is TRBJ2-7 and V is TRBV28; 14 bases are shared with TRBD2. The ends lost 6 bases at V and 5 bases at J; junction bases unmatched: 12. Germline CDR1 MDHEN, CDR2 SYDVKM. The CDR3 has 17 amino acids. The CDR3 DNA is TGTGCCAGCAGAGACCAGACTAGCGGGAGGGCGAGGGACGAGCAGTACTTC. Its translation: CASRDQTSGRARDEQYF.

The chain carries TRBV6-5 and TRBJ2-7, with a tentative D call TRBD1 (7 bases). The CDR3 runs to 14 residues. Germline V gives CDR1 MNHEY, CDR2 SVGAGI. V gave up 6 bases and J gave up 2 bases, with 14 bases separating them. The CDR3 DNA is TGTGCCAGCAGGGGGGGACAGCTTGCCTACGAGCAGTACTTC. It codes for CASRGGQLAYEQYF.

This chain joins TRBV19 and TRBJ1-5; D gene unclear. The germline V and J ends were trimmed by 0 bases and 0 bases, with 9 bases remaining between them. Germline V gene lookup returns CDR1 LNHDA and CDR2 SQIVND (reference sequence). The CDR3 has 16 amino acids. CDR3 region: CASSIDPGHSNQPQHF. Written as DNA, the CDR3 is TGTGCCAGTAGTATAGATCCCGGCCATAGCAATCAGCCCCAGCATTTT.

This chain connects TRBV7-3 to TRBJ1-1; the D gene is possibly TRBD1 (6 bases). CDR3 size: 13 residues. CDR1 is SGHTA and CDR2 is FQGTGA in the germline V gene. Trimming cost V 5 bases and J 3 bases, with 10 bases left between them. The CDR3 protein is CASSGTSYTEAFF. CDR3 nucleotides: TGTGCCAGCAGCGGGACATCCTACACTGAAGCTTTCTTT.

V gene TRBV7-2 combines with J gene TRBJ1-5, with unresolved D. V gave up 3 bases and J gave up 7 bases, with 10 bases separating them. Per germline, CDR1 SGHTA and CDR2 FQGNSA. The CDR3 consists of 13 residues. The CDR3 reads CASSFPNDQPQHF. The CDR3 DNA reads as TGTGCCAGCAGCTTCCCCAATGACCAGCCCCAGCATTTT. The variable domain in full, with the rest retrieved from reference TRBV7-2 and TRBJ1-5, is GAGVSQSPSNKVTEKGKDVELRCDPISGHTALYWYRQSLGQGLEFLIYFQGNSAPDKSGLPSDRFSAERTGGSVSTLTIQRTQQEDSAVYLCASSFPNDQPQHFGDGTRLSIL.

This chain links TRBV2 with TRBJ2-6; D gene unclear. V was trimmed by 3 bases and J by 0 bases, leaving 9 bases between them. The CDR3 consists of 16 residues. Germline-derived CDR1 and CDR2 are SNHLY and FYNNEI. This CDR3 reads CASSEGWYSGANVLTF. CDR3 DNA: TGTGCCAGCAGTGAGGGATGGTACTCTGGGGCCAACGTCCTGACTTTC.

This chain links TRBV6-4 with TRBJ2-2; 10 bases map to TRBD2. CDR3 length: 16 amino acids. The junction had 4 bases not matched to a gene; V was cut back by 1 base and J by 5 bases. Germline-derived CDR1 and CDR2 are MRHNA and SNTAGT. CDR3 sequence reads: CASSDFPLAGTGELFF. The CDR3 coding sequence is TGTGCCAGCAGTGACTTCCCACTAGCGGGAACCGGGGAGCTGTTTTTT.

The chain uses TRBV28 and TRBJ1-5; D possibly corresponds to TRBD1 (5 bases). V was cut by 3 bases and J by 7 bases, with 13 bases left in between. Per the germline V gene, CDR1 is MDHEN and CDR2 is SYDVKM. The CDR3 has 14 amino acids. CDR3 in amino acids: CASSLGRRGQPQHF. The CDR3 nucleotides read TGTGCCAGCAGTTTGGGGAGGAGGGGACAGCCCCAGCATTTT.

This chain joins TRBV6-5 and TRBJ2-5; D is ambiguous. Trimming took off 4 bases at V and 2 bases at J, with 8 bases between the two ends. This CDR3 spans 13 amino acids. Germline CDR1 reads MNHEY; CDR2 reads SVGAGI. This CDR3 reads CASSLNSQETQYF. In nucleotides, the CDR3 is TGTGCCAGCAGTTTAAACAGTCAAGAGACCCAGTACTTC.

This chain links TRBV19 with TRBJ2-1; 7 bases match TRBD1. Germline-derived CDR1 and CDR2 are LNHDA and SQIVND (reference sequence). J gave up 5 bases and V 3 bases, and 4 bases lay outside the gene matches. The CDR3 spans 14 residues. For the CDR3, the DNA is TGTGCCAGTAGTATGGAGAGGGGGCACAATGAGCAGTTCTTC. Its protein is CASSMERGHNEQFF.

V gene TRBV5-6 combines with J gene TRBJ1-4; D remains ambiguous. V was trimmed by 0 bases and J by 6 bases, leaving 6 bases between them. CDR3 length equals 13 residues. Germline V CDR1 and CDR2: SGHDT, YYEEEE. In DNA form, the CDR3 reads TGTGCCAGCAGCTTGGGGGCAGATGAAAAACTGTTTTTT. Its translation is CASSLGADEKLFF.

This rearrangement joins TRBV2 to TRBJ2-7; 8 nucleotides match TRBD2. The V segment lost 6 bases and the J segment 3 bases; nucleotides outside the gene matches: 7. The CDR3 is made up of 14 amino acids. Germline assignment: CDR1 SNHLY and CDR2 FYNNEI. The CDR3 DNA follows: TGTGCCAGCAGAGCGACTAGCGTTAACTACGAGCAGTACTTC. Translating it yields CASRATSVNYEQYF.